A selection of T cell receptor beta chains follows, all from one sample in a study of cytomegalovirus exposure and HLA in healthy donors. Generated by immunoSEQ multiplex PCR, the TCRdb table keeps only in-frame clones and is missing some. Among about 120,000 clones, under 90% were seen once, and the ten largest hold about 10%. The sequenced sample consisted of PBMCs. Receptor source: a female donor in good health and CMV-seropositive. CDR3s include the opening cysteine and the closing phenylalanine or tryptophan. The D gene is left open where the match is weak. Only some rows state a clone size, as once, few, many or a class for expanded clones.

DNA	CDR3	V	D	size	J
TGTGCCAGCAGCTTACGGGGGTCCCCCAGCTCCTACGAGCAGTACTTC	CASSLRGSPSSYEQYF	TRBV7-2	NA	once	TRBJ2-7
TGTGCCAGCAGCTTGAAGTATTACGGGGGGGAGGATACGCAGTATTTT	CASSLKYYGGEDTQYF	TRBV7-2	TRBD2	NA	TRBJ2-3
TGCGCCAGCAGCAATGGCGGGGATACCGGGGAGCTGTTTTTT	CASSNGGDTGELFF	TRBV5-1	NA	NA	TRBJ2-2
TGTGCCATCAGTGACGAGGGATCAGAAGCTTTCTTT	CAISDEGSEAFF	TRBV10-3	NA	few	TRBJ1-1
TGTGCCAGCAGACCTAGCGGGGGGAGGGATGAGCAGTTCTTC	CASRPSGGRDEQFF	TRBV7-9	TRBD2	NA	TRBJ2-1
TGTGCCAGCAGTGACGTGGGGGGGATAGGAAGCACTGAAGCTTTCTTT	CASSDVGGIGSTEAFF	TRBV6-1	NA	NA	TRBJ1-1
TGCGCCAGCAGCCCCATCGGGACTACCAATGAGCAGTTCTTC	CASSPIGTTNEQFF	TRBV4-1	TRBD2	NA	TRBJ2-1
TGTGCCAGCAGTTCCCGCGGACTCATGAACACTGAAGCTTTCTTT	CASSSRGLMNTEAFF	TRBV6-6	NA	NA	TRBJ1-1
TGCGCCAGCAGCTCACCGGGACTAGCGGGGGGCTACGAGCAGTACTTC	CASSSPGLAGGYEQYF	TRBV5-1	TRBD2	NA	TRBJ2-7
TGTGCCAGCAGGGCTCAGGGGCTGAACACTGAAGCTTTCTTT	CASRAQGLNTEAFF	TRBV7-2	NA	NA	TRBJ1-1
TGTGCCAGCAGCTTGGTGGGGACAGCTTCCTACGAGCAGTACTTC	CASSLVGTASYEQYF	TRBV5-6	TRBD1	NA	TRBJ2-7
TGTGCCAGCAGCACACGGACAGGCGGAAACACCATATATTTT	CASSTRTGGNTIYF	TRBV7-8	TRBD1	NA	TRBJ1-3
TGTGCCAGCTCACCACAAGGACAGGGCTACGAGCAGTACTTC	CASSPQGQGYEQYF	TRBV18	TRBD1	NA	TRBJ2-7
TGTGCCAGCAGTCCGACCGGGACAACGAATTCACCCCTCCACTTT	CASSPTGTTNSPLHF	TRBV6-5	NA	NA	TRBJ1-6
TGTGCCAGCAGTAGCCCCAGGGGACAGGGGCCGGACGGGGCCAACGTCCTGACTTTC	CASSSPRGQGPDGANVLTF	TRBV27	TRBD1	NA	TRBJ2-6
TGCGCCAGCAGCCAAGATATAGGACAGTTCTACGAGCAGTACTTC	CASSQDIGQFYEQYF	TRBV4-1	NA	NA	TRBJ2-7
TGTGCCAGCAGTGAAGAAATGAGCTGGGGACAGTCAAATTCACCCCTCCACTTT	CASSEEMSWGQSNSPLHF	TRBV2	TRBD1	NA	TRBJ1-6
TGTGCCAGCAGCTTAAATCCTATTTCCATACCCCTCCACTTT	CASSLNPISIPLHF	TRBV7-2	NA	NA	TRBJ1-6
TGTGCCAGCTCACCTCGGGAGGGGAATTCACCCCTCCACTTT	CASSPREGNSPLHF	TRBV18	NA	NA	TRBJ1-6
TGTGCCAGCAGTGTCGCAGGGTCCTACGAGCAGTACTTC	CASSVAGSYEQYF	TRBV25-1	NA	NA	TRBJ2-7
TGTGCCAGCAGTGTTACCCAGGGCAACACTGAAGCTTTCTTT	CASSVTQGNTEAFF	TRBV2	NA	few	TRBJ1-1
TGTGCCAGCTCACAATCAGGGGGTTCGGTTGACGAGCAGTACTTC	CASSQSGGSVDEQYF	TRBV18	TRBD1	NA	TRBJ2-7
TGCGCCAGCAATGAGGGGGAGGGAGCTTTCTTT	CASNEGEGAFF	TRBV5-1	NA	NA	TRBJ1-1
TGTGCCAGCAGCCCGGCGGGGGGCCGACTCGGCGAGCAGTACTTC	CASSPAGGRLGEQYF	TRBV7-6	TRBD2	NA	TRBJ2-7
TGTGCCAGCAGCCAGCGACAGGAGAACACTGAAGCTTTCTTT	CASSQRQENTEAFF	TRBV7-9	NA	few	TRBJ1-1
TGTGCCAGCAGCTTAGGAAACTTTGAAGAGCAGTACTTC	CASSLGNFEEQYF	TRBV7-9	NA	NA	TRBJ2-7